This TCR beta chain was found in a study of tumor-infiltrating lymphocytes in primary liver carcinoma. Study context: Productive TCRbeta reads per sample were roughly 3.5 to 7.13 million, not differing by tissue.

From unsorted bulk tissue weighing roughly 17-34 mg, DNA and RNA were co-extracted. The researchers produced TCR beta cDNA from 500 to 550 ng total RNA with a constant-region primer. Amplification in three nested multiplex PCR rounds with slightly modified ARM-PCR gave rise to TCR beta libraries. Primers for the first two PCR rounds were TRBV1-TRBV30 forward primers and a C-beta reverse primer (approximately 9 cycles per round). TCRdb analysed the multiplex PCR reads with MiXCR anew, one entry per CDR3 protein. The table records 20,000 or so distinct CDR3 sequences, about 65% of them present only once. This CDR3 has 14 residues. The V gene's germline CDR1 is SGHAT and CDR2 FQNNGV. This clonotype was observed a few times. The antigen is undetermined. The junction shows a germline mismatch at one end, possibly a read error. General study findings and limits: Top clones occupying all five tumor regions numbered only about 7-24%. The study found a significantly higher top-250-clone fraction in tumors than in blood (p = 0.039).

This chain connects TRBV11-2 to TRBJ1-1; no firm D call. The sequenced sample consisted of liver tumor tissue from sampling region 1. Specified subset: tumor region T1, superior pole. The TCR comes from a man in his forties with primary liver carcinoma and hepatitis B virus infection. The CDR3 loop reads CASSLSAFDTETLF. DNA of the CDR3: TGTGCCAGCAGCTTATCGGCCTTCGACACTGAAACTCTCTTT.